This note documents a single T cell receptor (beta chain) sequence. This sample is part of a study of identical twins. TCRdb processed the 5' RACE reads anew with MiXCR; each CDR3 protein has one entry. The sample records approximately 260,000 distinct CDR3 sequences, more than 13% being singletons. Trimming removed 4 bases from V and 2 bases from J, with 17 bases in between. The CDR3 is 16 residues long. Germline V gene lookup returns CDR1 SGHAT and CDR2 FQNNGV. The clonotype was recovered from a woman younger than 30 in good health. The sequenced sample was memory (CD45RO+) T cells sorted from blood. The rearrangement links TRBV11-2 to TRBJ2-5; possible D gene TRBD2, 6 bases. The CDR3 loop is CASSSPFPAGQETQYF. The CDR3 DNA follows: TGTGCCAGCAGCTCCCCCTTCCCGGCGGGACAAGAGACCCAGTACTTC.